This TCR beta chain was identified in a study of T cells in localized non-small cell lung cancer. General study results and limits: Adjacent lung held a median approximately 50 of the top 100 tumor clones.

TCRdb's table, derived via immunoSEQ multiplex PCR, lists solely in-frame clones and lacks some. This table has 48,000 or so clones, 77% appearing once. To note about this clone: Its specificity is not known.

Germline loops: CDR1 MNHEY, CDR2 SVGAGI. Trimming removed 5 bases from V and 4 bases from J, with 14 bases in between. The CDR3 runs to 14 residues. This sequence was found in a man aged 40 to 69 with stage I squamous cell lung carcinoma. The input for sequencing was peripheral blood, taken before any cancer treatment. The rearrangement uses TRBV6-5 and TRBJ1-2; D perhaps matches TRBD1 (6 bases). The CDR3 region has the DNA TGTGCCAGCAGTCTACAGGACAGTTCCTATGGCTACACCTTC. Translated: CASSLQDSSYGYTF.